Each of the 2 T cell receptor beta chains below was sequenced from the same sample in a study of OX40 agonist ivuxolimab in advanced cancers. TCRdb's copy holds only in-frame clones and misses some; the assay was immunoSEQ multiplex PCR. The data contain tens of thousands of clones, around 87% of them seen just once; the ten biggest clones take up around 0.31%. The source material was CD4+ or CD8+ T cells sorted from blood, sampled in a trial of the OX40 agonist ivuxolimab. These receptors were obtained from an adult with an advanced solid tumor such as melanoma, head and neck, liver or kidney cancer.

The chain recombines TRBV10-3 with TRBJ1-3; 7 positions agree with TRBD1. V gave up 6 bases and J gave up 2 bases; unmatched junction bases: 4. This CDR3 region has 14 residues. Germline loops: CDR1 ENHRY, CDR2 SYGVKD. This CDR3 is CAIRSGTAGNTIYF. CDR3 in DNA: TGTGCCATCAGGTCCGGGACAGCTGGAAACACCATATATTTT.

The chain joins TRBV5-4 to TRBJ2-2; TRBD2 aligns across 7 bases. Germline V gene lookup returns CDR1 SGHNT and CDR2 YYREEE (reference sequence). V was clipped by 0 bases and J by 6 bases; unmatched bases: 2. The CDR3 length is 14 residues. The CDR3 DNA sequence: TGTGCCAGCAGCTTGGGGGGGAGGGCCGGGGAGCTGTTTTTT. Protein product: CASSLGGRAGELFF.